These T cell receptor beta chains were read from a single sample in a study of T cells after yellow fever vaccination. TCRdb re-called the 5' RACE reads through MiXCR, storing one row per CDR3 protein. The sample lists 250,000 to 400,000 distinct CDR3 sequences, 4.1% occurring once. The specimen was PBMCs, collected 5 days after the yellow fever booster vaccination. The receptors come from a man younger than 35 who received the YFV17D yellow fever vaccine. Each CDR3 is given with its conserved first and last residue. Fields, in order: V gene, clone size, J gene, D gene, CDR3 protein, CDR3 DNA. A D gene is named only where the DNA matches it firmly. Clone size appears in some rows only: once, few, many, or a class for an expanded clone.

v_gene: TRBV20-1; abundance: -; j_gene: TRBJ1-2; d_gene: -; CDR3aa: CSSLQDYGYTF; CDR3nt: TGCAGTTCCCTACAGGACTATGGCTACACCTTC
v_gene: TRBV4-3; abundance: few; j_gene: TRBJ1-4; d_gene: -; CDR3aa: CASSQDWTVPGKLFF; CDR3nt: TGCGCCAGCAGCCAAGATTGGACGGTTCCCGGAAAACTGTTTTTT
v_gene: TRBV29-1; abundance: -; j_gene: TRBJ2-3; d_gene: TRBD1; CDR3aa: CSVDRVGSADTQYF; CDR3nt: TGCAGCGTCGACAGGGTAGGGTCGGCAGATACGCAGTATTTT
v_gene: TRBV5-8; abundance: many; j_gene: TRBJ1-2; d_gene: -; CDR3aa: CASSLVPPRQGYTF; CDR3nt: TGTGCCAGCAGCTTGGTCCCGCCCCGTCAAGGCTACACCTTC
v_gene: TRBV20-1; abundance: few; j_gene: TRBJ2-3; d_gene: -; CDR3aa: CSGDTQYF; CDR3nt: TGCAGTGGAGATACGCAGTATTTT
v_gene: TRBV27; abundance: -; j_gene: TRBJ1-4; d_gene: -; CDR3aa: CASGADGTNEKLFF; CDR3nt: TGTGCCAGCGGGGCGGACGGAACTAATGAAAAACTGTTTTTT
v_gene: TRBV7-2; abundance: few; j_gene: TRBJ2-1; d_gene: -; CDR3aa: CASRTTGDSNEQFF; CDR3nt: TGTGCCAGCAGAACGACGGGGGATTCAAATGAGCAGTTCTTC
v_gene: TRBV7-2; abundance: -; j_gene: TRBJ1-3; d_gene: -; CDR3aa: CASSSYGNTIYF; CDR3nt: TGTGCCAGCAGCTCGTATGGAAACACCATATATTTT
v_gene: TRBV10-3; abundance: -; j_gene: TRBJ1-5; d_gene: -; CDR3aa: CAISRQEGNQPQHF; CDR3nt: TGTGCCATCAGTCGTCAGGAGGGCAATCAGCCCCAGCATTTT
v_gene: TRBV5-1; abundance: -; j_gene: TRBJ1-2; d_gene: TRBD1; CDR3aa: CASSSTGGSYGYTF; CDR3nt: TGCGCCAGCAGCTCAACAGGGGGCAGTTATGGCTACACCTTC
v_gene: TRBV27; abundance: many; j_gene: TRBJ2-2; d_gene: -; CDR3aa: CATGQGNTGELFF; CDR3nt: TGTGCCACCGGGCAGGGGAACACCGGGGAGCTGTTTTTT
v_gene: TRBV5-4; abundance: few; j_gene: TRBJ1-6; d_gene: -; CDR3aa: CASSLVGGTKNSPLHF; CDR3nt: TGTGCCAGCAGCTTGGTGGGGGGAACGAAAAACTCACCCCTCCACTTT
v_gene: TRBV9; abundance: many; j_gene: TRBJ1-6; d_gene: -; CDR3aa: CASSNDSPLHF; CDR3nt: TGTGCCAGCAGCAACGATTCACCCCTCCACTTT
v_gene: TRBV7-2; abundance: many; j_gene: TRBJ2-1; d_gene: TRBD1; CDR3aa: CASSLNGRDREFF; CDR3nt: TGTGCCAGCAGCTTGAATGGCCGGGACAGGGAATTCTTC
v_gene: TRBV5-1; abundance: few; j_gene: TRBJ2-1; d_gene: -; CDR3aa: CASSLVVPLGNEQFF; CDR3nt: TGCGCCAGCAGCTTGGTGGTACCTCTGGGCAATGAGCAGTTCTTC
v_gene: TRBV5-5; abundance: -; j_gene: TRBJ1-1; d_gene: -; CDR3aa: CASSFTGTLNTEAFF; CDR3nt: TGTGCCAGCAGCTTCACCGGGACATTGAACACTGAAGCTTTCTTT
v_gene: TRBV18; abundance: few; j_gene: TRBJ1-5; d_gene: -; CDR3aa: CASSLYRSNQPQHF; CDR3nt: TGTGCCAGCTCACTATACAGGAGCAATCAGCCCCAGCATTTT
v_gene: TRBV4-3; abundance: many; j_gene: TRBJ2-5; d_gene: -; CDR3aa: CASSPEIGETQYF; CDR3nt: TGCGCCAGCAGCCCTGAAATCGGAGAGACCCAGTACTTC
v_gene: TRBV19; abundance: -; j_gene: TRBJ1-5; d_gene: -; CDR3aa: CASSRSGNQPQHF; CDR3nt: TGTGCCAGTAGTAGATCTGGCAATCAGCCCCAGCATTTT
v_gene: TRBV15; abundance: -; j_gene: TRBJ1-1; d_gene: -; CDR3aa: CATSLGVIVWAPRMNTEAFF; CDR3nt: TGTGCCACCAGCCTCGGTGTTATAGTTTGGGCTCCTCGCATGAACACTGAAGCTTTCTTT
v_gene: TRBV4-1; abundance: few; j_gene: TRBJ2-1; d_gene: TRBD2; CDR3aa: CASSPRAGGPNLGQFF; CDR3nt: TGCGCCAGCAGCCCCCGAGCGGGGGGGCCGAATTTGGGGCAGTTCTTC
v_gene: TRBV7-2; abundance: many; j_gene: TRBJ1-6; d_gene: -; CDR3aa: CASSPRSRGDNSPLHF; CDR3nt: TGTGCCAGCAGCCCCCGCTCGAGGGGGGACAATTCACCCCTCCACTTT
v_gene: TRBV29-1; abundance: few; j_gene: TRBJ1-1; d_gene: -; CDR3aa: CSVEGTWAGLNTEAFF; CDR3nt: TGCAGCGTTGAAGGGACTTGGGCGGGTTTGAACACTGAAGCTTTCTTT
v_gene: TRBV6-2/TRBV6-3; abundance: many; j_gene: TRBJ2-1; d_gene: TRBD2; CDR3aa: CASKLSGTYNEQFF; CDR3nt: TGTGCCAGCAAACTCAGCGGGACCTACAATGAGCAGTTCTTC
v_gene: TRBV4-3; abundance: many; j_gene: TRBJ2-7; d_gene: TRBD2; CDR3aa: CASSQGGGTFTYEQYF; CDR3nt: TGCGCCAGCAGCCAAGGGGGGGGGACTTTTACCTACGAGCAGTACTTC
v_gene: TRBV20-1; abundance: many; j_gene: TRBJ1-2; d_gene: TRBD1; CDR3aa: CSAPDRDSLSYGYTF; CDR3nt: TGCAGTGCCCCGGACAGGGACAGCCTTTCATATGGCTACACCTTC
v_gene: TRBV5-5; abundance: -; j_gene: TRBJ2-3; d_gene: TRBD2; CDR3aa: CASSWPPAGGGTDTQYF; CDR3nt: TGTGCCAGCAGCTGGCCCCCGGCGGGGGGAGGCACAGATACGCAGTATTTT
v_gene: TRBV5-1; abundance: -; j_gene: TRBJ1-5; d_gene: -; CDR3aa: CASSSQKVIGNQPQHF; CDR3nt: TGCGCCAGCAGCTCCCAGAAGGTAATCGGGAATCAGCCCCAGCATTTT
v_gene: TRBV4-3; abundance: -; j_gene: TRBJ2-1; d_gene: TRBD1; CDR3aa: CASSQDPRGTNEQFF; CDR3nt: TGCGCCAGCAGCCAAGATCCCAGGGGGACCAATGAGCAGTTCTTC